Listed here are 19 T cell receptor beta chains from one sample, sequenced in a study of naive and memory T cell subsets. Antigens of these TCRs are unknown. Study results and limitations: Possibly reflecting memory cells re-expressing CD45RA, a few larger clonotypes occurred in naive repertoires, especially CD8.

Both TRBC1 and TRBC2 were covered by a beta constant-region primer of two equimolar oligonucleotides. Four rounds of PCR amplified the ligated cDNA using nested alpha and beta constant-region primers plus SP2. From the UMI-ligation and nested PCR reads, TCRdb called clonotypes with MiXCR, one entry per CDR3 protein. Of approximately 100,000 distinct CDR3 sequences in the sample, approximately 15% were seen once. Specimen: naive CD8+ T cells from blood. Receptor source: a human donor in good health.

This clonotype has only one observation. This chain links TRBV14 with TRBJ2-5, with 7 bases identical to TRBD1. V shed 4 bases, J shed 5 bases, and the junction held 16 bases outside the gene matches. The CDR3 consists of 17 residues. Germline CDR1 is SGHDN and CDR2 is FVKESK. The CDR3 nucleotides read TGTGCCAGCAGCCGATACCTCATAAAACCAGGGGGTGAGACCCAGTACTTC. As protein: CASSRYLIKPGGETQYF. Complete variable domain (other parts from reference TRBV14 and TRBJ2-5): EAGVTQFPSHSVIEKGQTVTLRCDPISGHDNLYWYRRVMGKEIKFLLHFVKESKQDESGMPNNRFLAERTGGTYSTLKVQPAELEDSGVYFCASSRYLIKPGGETQYFGPGTRLLVL.

This clonotype was seen more than once but under ten times. The V gene is TRBV7-8, the J gene TRBJ2-5; 10 positions match TRBD1. Trimming took 6 bases from V and 6 from J; bases not matched to a gene: 7. Germline V gene data show CDR1 as SGHVS and CDR2 as FQNEAQ. The CDR3 is 14 residues long. Written as DNA, the CDR3 is TGTGCCAGCAGACTTGACAGGGGGCCTCAGACCCAGTACTTC. It codes for CASRLDRGPQTQYF. The full variable domain, rest sourced from reference TRBV7-8 and TRBJ2-5, is GAGVSQSPRYKVAKRGQDVALRCDPISGHVSLFWYQQALGQGPEFLTYFQNEAQLDKSGLPSDRFFAERPEGSVSTLKIQRTQQEDSAVYLCASRLDRGPQTQYFGPGTRLLVL.

J is TRBJ1-2 and V is TRBV27, with TRBD1 as a possible D gene (6 bases). This CDR3 region has 14 residues. Per the germline V gene, CDR1 is MNHEY and CDR2 is SMNVEV (reference sequence). Trimming left V 5 bases short and J 2 bases short, with 12 bases between. The CDR3 nucleotides are TGTGCCAGCAGTCCCGTCGGACAGAACTATGGCTACACCTTC. Translating gives CASSPVGQNYGYTF.

This clonotype was seen a handful of times. The genes are TRBV28 and TRBJ1-5; tentatively, D is TRBD1 (5 bases). CDR3 size: 14 residues. The V end was cut by 7 bases, the J end by 2 bases, with 12 bases between. The V gene's germline CDR1 is MDHEN and CDR2 SYDVKM. The CDR3 DNA is TGTGCCAGCAACCCGCAGGGCGGCAATCAGCCCCAGCATTTT. Translated, it gives CASNPQGGNQPQHF.

The chain couples TRBV28 to TRBJ2-6, with 7 bases fitting TRBD2. The CDR3 spans 17 residues. CDR1 is MDHEN and CDR2 is SYDVKM in the germline V gene. J gave up 2 bases and V 3 bases, and 7 bases lay outside the gene matches. DNA of the CDR3: TGTGCCAGCAGTTTCCCTTCTGGGGGGGCTGGGGCCAACGTCCTGACTTTC. Its protein product is CASSFPSGGAGANVLTF.

The rearrangement uses TRBV21-1 and TRBJ2-5; TRBD1 is taken as the D call from the table, unchecked against the DNA. TRBV21-1 is an annotated pseudogene. The CDR3 covers 15 residues. DNA of the CDR3: TGTGCCAGCAGCAATCCCAGGACAGGGATGGAGACCCAGTACTTC. It yields the protein CASSNPRTGMETQYF.

Remarks on this clonotype: A much more abundant neighbour one base away suggests this may be a read error. V and J are TRBV29-1 and TRBJ2-7; TRBD1 matches at 7 bases. This CDR3 spans 14 amino acids. The germline CDR1 and CDR2 sequences are SQVTM and ANQGSEA. CDR3 nucleotides: TGCGGCGCCACCAATTTCGGGACAGCTTTCGAGCAGTACTTC. Encoded protein: CGATNFGTAFEQYF.

This clonotype appeared a few times. The CDR3 DNA reads TGCGCCAGCAGTTCCGGGACGCTTCTTGACACTGAAGCTTTCTTT. This gives the protein CASSSGTLLDTEAFF. The V gene is TRBV5-1, the J gene TRBJ1-1; D might be TRBD1 (5 bases). Germline assignment: CDR1 SGHRS and CDR2 YFSETQ. The CDR3 has 15 residues. Trimming stripped 5 bases from V and 3 bases from J, with 17 bases between.

This clonotype came up many times. The chain couples TRBV4-2 to TRBJ2-1; D may correspond to TRBD1 or TRBD2 (5 bases each). Trimming cost V 6 bases and J 7 bases, with 16 bases left between them. The CDR3 has 14 amino acids. Germline V gene sequence: CDR1 LGHNA, CDR2 YNFKEQ. CDR3 region: CASRFTLGVNEQFF. For the CDR3, the DNA is TGTGCCAGCAGATTTACTTTGGGGGTAAATGAGCAGTTCTTC.

This rearrangement joins TRBV4-3 to TRBJ2-4; 7 bases line up with TRBD1. Germline V lookup: CDR1 LGHNA, CDR2 YSLEER. The CDR3 consists of 16 residues. V shed 0 bases and J 6 bases; nucleotides not matched to a gene: 8. CDR3 DNA sequence: TGCGCCAGCAGCCAAGATCTGGACAGGACCCGAAACATTCAGTACTTC. Protein: CASSQDLDRTRNIQYF.

The V call is TRBV3-1, the J call TRBJ1-2; D gene uncertain. CDR3 size: 15 residues. Germline V lookup: CDR1 LGHDT, CDR2 YNNKEL (reference sequence). V was clipped by 4 bases and J by 4 bases, with 16 bases between them. The CDR3 spells CASSPERDTLYGYTF. The CDR3 DNA reads as TGTGCCAGCAGCCCGGAGAGAGACACACTCTATGGCTACACCTTC.

This clonotype has a handful of counts. The chain uses TRBV11-1 and TRBJ1-1; D is uncertain. The CDR3 has 12 amino acids. The germline CDR1 and CDR2 sequences are SGHAT and FQDESV (reference sequence). With 2 bases removed from V and 6 bases from J, the gap between germline ends came to 7 bases. The CDR3 loop is CASSLRVAEAFF. CDR3 coding DNA: TGTGCCAGCAGCTTAAGGGTTGCTGAAGCTTTCTTT.

This clonotype came up a few times. The chain is built from TRBV27 and TRBJ2-5; D is perhaps TRBD2 (5 bases). Germline CDR1 MNHEY, CDR2 SMNVEV (reference sequence). V was trimmed by 6 bases and J by 4 bases, leaving 15 bases between them. The CDR3 has 14 amino acids. CDR3 amino acids: CASSLRGPLETQYF. In nucleotides, the CDR3 is TGTGCCAGCAGCCTCCGGGGTCCTTTAGAGACCCAGTACTTC.

The chain carries TRBV7-2 and TRBJ2-5; 10 nucleotides align to TRBD2. V dropped 3 bases and J dropped 2; count of bases not matched to a gene: 6. CDR1 SGHTA and CDR2 FQGNSA come from the germline V gene. This CDR3 has 16 amino acids. The CDR3 DNA reads as TGTGCCAGCAGCTTGACTCTAGCGGGAGAGCAAGAGACCCAGTACTTC. Residues: CASSLTLAGEQETQYF.

This clonotype was counted a few times. The chain links TRBV10-3 to TRBJ1-2; D gene unclear. Between the trimmed V and J ends, which lost 5 bases and 8 bases, there was a span of 9 bases. The germline gives CDR1 ENHRY, CDR2 SYGVKD. CDR3 length: 11 amino acids. The CDR3 spells CAISHKDGYTF. The CDR3 DNA reads as TGTGCCATCAGTCACAAGGACGGCTACACCTTC.

The table lists this clonotype with a few counts. The chain joins TRBV5-6 to TRBJ2-1, with TRBD2 matching over 7 bases. Germline lookup yields CDR1 SGHDT and CDR2 YYEEEE. Trimming took 4 bases from V and 7 from J; bases not matched to a gene: 2. The CDR3 covers 12 residues. In DNA form, the CDR3 reads TGTGCCAGCAGCCCCGGGAGGAATGAGCAGTTCTTC. Protein product: CASSPGRNEQFF.

This rearrangement joins TRBV12-3 or TRBV12-4 to TRBJ2-6; TRBD1 matches at 8 bases. V lost 5 bases, J lost 0 bases, and 6 bases stayed unmatched. The CDR3 consists of 17 residues. CDR3 sequence: CASSQGAPSSGANVLTF. The CDR3 DNA sequence: TGTGCCAGCAGTCAGGGGGCCCCTAGCTCTGGGGCCAACGTCCTGACTTTC.

This chain uses TRBV2 with TRBJ2-7, with D possibly called TRBD1 or TRBD2 (5 bases each). The CDR3 has 13 amino acids. Per germline, CDR1 SNHLY and CDR2 FYNNEI. V was cut by 7 bases and J by 2 bases, with 12 bases left in between. This CDR3 is CASTQGPTYEQYF. CDR3 sequence (DNA): TGTGCCAGCACCCAGGGACCGACCTACGAGCAGTACTTC. Complete variable domain (other parts from reference TRBV2 and TRBJ2-7): EPEVTQTPSHQVTQMGQEVILRCVPISNHLYFYWYRQILGQKVEFLVSFYNNEISEKSEIFDDQFSVERPDGSNFTLKIRSTKLEDSAMYFCASTQGPTYEQYFGPGTRLTVT.

The table lists this clonotype with many counts. The chain has TRBV25-1 and TRBJ2-7; the D gene is possibly TRBD2 (6 bases). The germline gives CDR1 MGHDK, CDR2 SYGVNS. Between the trimmed V and J ends, which lost 4 bases and 4 bases, there was a span of 14 bases. The CDR3 consists of 14 residues. CDR3: CASSAQGLPYEQYF. The CDR3, as DNA: TGTGCCAGCAGTGCCCAGGGACTCCCTTACGAGCAGTACTTC.